The next 17 T cell receptor beta chains were all read from a single sample in a study of blood T cell repertoires in COVID-19. Assay used: immunoSEQ multiplex PCR; TCRdb lists only in-frame clones, some missing. The sample records tens of thousands of clones, roughly three quarters being singletons. Sequencing was done on a sample of peripheral blood. The receptor source for this set is a man in his fifties with active or convalescent COVID-19.

The V gene is TRBV9, the J gene TRBJ2-7; D is unresolved. V lost 3 bases and J 3 bases, leaving 10 bases between the germline ends. The CDR3 contains 13 residues. CDR1 is SGDLS and CDR2 is YYNGEE in the germline V gene. CDR3 nucleotides: TGTGCCAGCAGCGCCGACATTCTCTACGAGCAGTACTTC. As protein: CASSADILYEQYF.

The V gene is TRBV6-5, the J gene TRBJ1-2; no clear D gene. Trimming took off 2 bases at V and 4 bases at J, with 17 bases between the two ends. The CDR3 covers 16 residues. Germline CDR1 reads MNHEY; CDR2 reads SVGAGI. The CDR3, as DNA: TGTGCCAGCAGTTACCGCCTCGATGAGGCTCCCTATGGCTACACCTTC. This gives the protein CASSYRLDEAPYGYTF.

The chain has TRBV10-2 and TRBJ2-7; 9 bases fit TRBD1. J was trimmed by 4 bases and V by 2 bases; bases with no gene match: 3. Germline CDR1 is WSHSY and CDR2 is SAAADI. CDR3 size: 14 residues. In nucleotides, the CDR3 is TGCGCCAGCAGTGAGAACAGGGGGCCTTACGAGCAGTACTTC. It encodes CASSENRGPYEQYF.

The genes are TRBV6-2 or TRBV6-3 and TRBJ2-3, with 13 bases identical to TRBD2. The CDR3 runs to 19 residues. Germline CDR1 is MNHEY and CDR2 is SVGEGT. The V and J ends lost 0 bases and 4 bases, in that order; junction bases with no gene match: 10. The DNA for the CDR3 is TGTGCCAGCAGTTACTCGAGAAAGAGGACTAGCGGGGGAGCAGATACGCAGTATTTT. This translates into CASSYSRKRTSGGADTQYF.

Only a few counts were recorded for this clone. The chain joins TRBV10-1 to TRBJ2-5; possibly TRBD1 for D (6 bases). The germline V and J ends were trimmed by 2 bases and 9 bases, with 13 bases remaining between them. CDR1 WNHNN and CDR2 SYGVQD come from the germline V gene (reference sequence). The CDR3 extends over 13 amino acids. DNA for the CDR3: TGCGCCAGCAGTGAGGCCTACAGGGCGGCCCAGTACTTC. Translating it yields CASSEAYRAAQYF.

By proportion, this clone is medium-sized. V usage is TRBV3-1 (or the pseudogene TRBV3-2) and J usage is TRBJ1-2, with a possible D match to TRBD1 (5 bases). CDR1 and CDR2 from the germline V gene are LGHDT and YNNKEL (reference sequence). The CDR3 has 14 residues. Trimming cost V 4 bases and J 7 bases, with 16 bases left between them. This chain's CDR3 is CASSPSDGARGYTF. CDR3 in DNA: TGTGCCAGCAGCCCGTCTGATGGGGCCCGTGGCTACACCTTC.

This clone was observed a handful of times. The rearrangement links TRBV28 to TRBJ2-1, with 7 bases identical to TRBD1. Per germline, CDR1 MDHEN and CDR2 SYDVKM. The CDR3 sequence is 16 residues long. Trimming removed 8 bases from V and 0 bases from J; junction bases left unmatched: 10. The CDR3 loop is CASVEGGGRSYNEQFF. CDR3 nucleotides: TGTGCCAGCGTGGAAGGGGGCGGGCGCTCCTACAATGAGCAGTTCTTC.

V gene TRBV11-1 combines with J gene TRBJ2-7; 8 bases line up with TRBD1. This CDR3 has 13 residues. Germline V lookup: CDR1 SGHAT, CDR2 FQDESV (reference sequence). V lost 4 bases and J lost 3; bases outside the gene matches: 2. CDR3 amino acids: CASSSTGGYEQYF. CDR3 coding DNA: TGTGCCAGCAGCTCTACAGGGGGCTACGAGCAGTACTTC. The whole variable domain, filled in from reference TRBV11-1 and TRBJ2-7, reads EAEVAQSPRYKITEKSQAVAFWCDPISGHATLYWYRQILGQGPELLVQFQDESVVDDSQLPKDRFSAERLKGVDSTLKIQPAELGDSAMYLCASSSTGGYEQYFGPGTRLTVT.

The J gene is TRBJ2-6, the V gene TRBV5-1; 8 nucleotides agree with TRBD2. The trim removed 3 bases at V and 3 bases at J, leaving 2 bases unmatched. The CDR3 sequence is 15 residues long. From germline, CDR1 is SGHRS and CDR2 YFSETQ. The CDR3 coding sequence is TGCGCCAGCAGCTGGGGACTAGGTGGGGCCAACGTCCTGACTTTC. Translated: CASSWGLGGANVLTF.

The rearrangement links TRBV18 to TRBJ2-7; TRBD1 matches 7 bases. Germline CDR1 KGHSH, CDR2 LQKENI. This CDR3 region has 13 residues. Trimming at V came to 6 bases and at J to 3 bases, leaving 5 bases not matched to a gene. This CDR3 reads CASSPDRSYEQYF. CDR3 DNA sequence: TGTGCCAGCTCGCCGGACAGGAGCTACGAGCAGTACTTC.

The rearrangement joins TRBV4-1 to TRBJ1-2; a weak D match, TRBD1 (6 bases). Germline V CDR1 and CDR2: MGHRA, YSYEKL. V lost 3 bases to trimming and J lost 5 bases, with 13 bases between them. The CDR3 loop spans 14 amino acids. CDR3 nucleotides: TGCGCCAGCAGCCAGATCGCCGGGACATATGGCTACACCTTC. It is translated as CASSQIAGTYGYTF.

J is TRBJ1-2 and V is TRBV1; TRBD1 is the table's D call, not checked against the DNA. TRBV1 is assigned pseudogene status. This CDR3 contains 15 residues. CDR3 loop: CTSSQPTGTGLGYTF. The CDR3 DNA reads as TGCACCAGCAGCCAACCAACCGGGACAGGTCTTGGCTACACCTTC.

V usage is TRBV6-6 and J usage is TRBJ1-2; D might be TRBD1 (5 bases). CDR1 is MNHNY, CDR2 SVGAGI, per germline (reference sequence). The CDR3 is made up of 14 amino acids. The V end lost 0 bases, the J end lost 5 bases, and 10 bases lay between the germline ends. The CDR3 DNA is TGTGCCAGCAGTTACTCCCCGGGACTATATGGCTACACCTTC. It encodes CASSYSPGLYGYTF.

This clone was seen a few times. V usage is TRBV14 and J usage is TRBJ1-1; 7 nucleotides line up with TRBD1. The CDR3 is made up of 15 amino acids. Germline values: CDR1 SGHDN, CDR2 FVKESK. After removal of 2 bases from V and 11 bases from J, the junction contained 14 bases not matched to a gene. Here the CDR3 DNA reads TGTGCCAGCAGCCAATCTGGAGGGGGCCTACTTTCGGCTTTCTTT. Encoded protein: CASSQSGGGLLSAFF.

This rearrangement joins TRBV19 to TRBJ2-1, with TRBD2 identical over 8 bases. CDR1 is LNHDA, CDR2 SQIVND, per germline (reference sequence). With V trimmed by 3 bases and J by 4 bases, 17 bases remained unmatched. The CDR3 is 19 residues long. This CDR3 is CASSMGLFEAGAMYNEQFF. CDR3 sequence (DNA): TGTGCCAGTAGTATGGGTTTATTTGAAGCGGGAGCAATGTACAATGAGCAGTTCTTC. The entire variable domain, with the rest obtained from reference TRBV19 and TRBJ2-1, is as follows: DGGITQSPKYLFRKEGQNVTLSCEQNLNHDAMYWYRQDPGQGLRLIYYSQIVNDFQKGDIAEGYSVSREKKESFPLTVTSAQKNPTAFYLCASSMGLFEAGAMYNEQFFGPGTRLTVL.

CDR3 residues: CASSIGAQGETQYF. The CDR3, as DNA: TGTGCCAGTAGTATAGGTGCCCAGGGGGAGACCCAGTACTTC. The V and J genes are TRBV19 and TRBJ2-5; maybe TRBD1 (6 bases). Trimming removed 1 base at V and 5 bases at J, with 11 bases between. The CDR3 has 14 amino acids. CDR1 and CDR2 from the germline V gene are LNHDA and SQIVND (reference sequence).

The chain couples TRBV19 to TRBJ2-7, with no clear D. The CDR3 runs to 17 residues. Looked up from germline, CDR1 is LNHDA and CDR2 is SQIVND (reference sequence). V lost 6 bases, J lost 1 base, and 22 bases lay in between. The CDR3: CASSPFTGNLPSYEQYF. The CDR3 DNA reads TGTGCCAGTAGCCCCTTCACGGGTAACTTGCCTTCCTACGAGCAGTACTTC.